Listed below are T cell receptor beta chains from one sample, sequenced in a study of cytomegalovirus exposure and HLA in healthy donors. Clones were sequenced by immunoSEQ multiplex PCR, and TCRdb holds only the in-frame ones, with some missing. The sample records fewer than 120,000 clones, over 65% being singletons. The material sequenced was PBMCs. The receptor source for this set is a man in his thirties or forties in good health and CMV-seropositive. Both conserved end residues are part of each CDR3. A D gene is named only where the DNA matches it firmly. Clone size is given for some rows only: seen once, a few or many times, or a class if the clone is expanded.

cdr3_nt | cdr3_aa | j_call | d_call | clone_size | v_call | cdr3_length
TGTGCCAGCAGCGTAGGGACTAGCGGGTGCACAGATACGCAGTATTTT | CASSVGTSGCTDTQYF | TRBJ2-3 | . | once | TRBV21-1 | 16
TGTGCCAGCAGCTTAGCGCGGGACAGGGGGCTCCGCACTGAAGCTTTCTTT | CASSLARDRGLRTEAFF | TRBJ1-1 | TRBD1 | . | TRBV7-9 | 17
TGTGCCATCAGTCGGGACTTGCAAGAGACCCAGTACTTC | CAISRDLQETQYF | TRBJ2-5 | . | . | TRBV10-3 | 13
TGTGCCAGTAGTATAGGACCGGACAGGAATCATCAGCCCCAGCATTTT | CASSIGPDRNHQPQHF | TRBJ1-5 | TRBD1 | once | TRBV19 | 16
TGTGCCAGCAGCAAGAGCCGACAGACCTTCTATGGCTACACCTTC | CASSKSRQTFYGYTF | TRBJ1-2 | . | . | TRBV21-1 | 15
TGTGCCAGCAGCTCGAGCGGGGGGCGTAGCACAGATACGCAGTATTTT | CASSSSGGRSTDTQYF | TRBJ2-3 | TRBD2 | . | TRBV5-4 | 16
TGTGCCAGCAGTTACTCGAGACAGGGTGGGAATTCACCCCTCCACTTT | CASSYSRQGGNSPLHF | TRBJ1-6 | TRBD1 | . | TRBV6-5 | 16
TGTGCCAGCAGTGTTACGTGGGACAGGGTTGAAAAACTGTTTTTT | CASSVTWDRVEKLFF | TRBJ1-4 | TRBD1 | . | TRBV6-5 | 15
TGTGCCAGCAGCTCCCGACTGTCCAGAGGTGGCTACACCTTC | CASSSRLSRGGYTF | TRBJ1-2 | . | . | TRBV11-2 | 14
TGTGCCAGCAGCTTCCTTGGCGGAACCGACGAGCAGTACTTC | CASSFLGGTDEQYF | TRBJ2-7 | . | . | TRBV7-9 | 14
TGTGCCAGCAGCGCGGACAGGGTCAATGAGCAGTTCTTC | CASSADRVNEQFF | TRBJ2-1 | TRBD1 | . | TRBV7-2 | 13
TGTGCCAGCAGTGAATATGGGCGGGGGGGCCCAGATACGCAGTATTTT | CASSEYGRGGPDTQYF | TRBJ2-3 | TRBD2 | . | TRBV25-1 | 16
TGCGCCAGCAGCCAAGAGGCACAAAGCTCCTATAATTCACCCCTCCACTTT | CASSQEAQSSYNSPLHF | TRBJ1-6 | . | . | TRBV4-1 | 17
TGTGCCAGCAGCCTTGAGGGCGTTACTGAAGCTTTCTTT | CASSLEGVTEAFF | TRBJ1-1 | . | . | TRBV5-8 | 13
TGTGCCAGCAGTTACCGCCTAGATGAAAAACTGTTTTTT | CASSYRLDEKLFF | TRBJ1-4 | . | . | TRBV6-5 | 13
TGTGCCAGTAGTATCAGAGGGCAGGGGGCCTACAATGAGCAGTTCTTC | CASSIRGQGAYNEQFF | TRBJ2-1 | TRBD1 | . | TRBV19 | 16
TGTGCCAGCAGCCGCTCTAGCGGGGGCCGAGAGACCCAGTACTTC | CASSRSSGGRETQYF | TRBJ2-5 | TRBD2 | . | TRBV7-2 | 15
TGTGCCATCAGTGAGATGGCAGGGGACGAGCAGTACTTC | CAISEMAGDEQYF | TRBJ2-7 | . | . | TRBV10-3 | 13
TGTGCCAGCAGCTTAGCGGGGGGCCCCTACAATGAGCAGTTCTTC | CASSLAGGPYNEQFF | TRBJ2-1 | TRBD2 | . | TRBV9 | 15
TGTGCCAGCAGCGAAACAGGGTTAGGGGGCTACACCTTC | CASSETGLGGYTF | TRBJ1-2 | . | . | TRBV6-4 | 13
TGTGCCAGCAGCCGACCGGGCGAGGGTGAAAAACTGTTTTTT | CASSRPGEGEKLFF | TRBJ1-4 | . | . | TRBV5-6 | 14
TGTGCCAGCAGCGTAGCGGGACAGCCACCCTACGAGCAGTACTTC | CASSVAGQPPYEQYF | TRBJ2-7 | TRBD1 | once | TRBV9 | 15
TGTGCCAGCAGTTACTCGGGACAGAACTACGAGCAGTACTTC | CASSYSGQNYEQYF | TRBJ2-7 | TRBD1 | . | TRBV6-5 | 14
TGTGCCAGCAGCTTAACCTCAGGGGTAAGCTCCTACGAGCAGTACTTC | CASSLTSGVSSYEQYF | TRBJ2-7 | . | . | TRBV7-6 | 16
TGCGCCAGCTCTCCGGGACTAGCGGAGGAGACCCAGTACTTC | CASSPGLAEETQYF | TRBJ2-5 | TRBD2 | once | TRBV10-1 | 14
TGTGCCAGCAGTGAAACGGGGGGCTCCTATGGCTACACCTTC | CASSETGGSYGYTF | TRBJ1-2 | . | . | TRBV2 | 14
TGTGCCAGTAGGCCACGTCAGGGACAGGGGAACACTGAAGCTTTCTTT | CASRPRQGQGNTEAFF | TRBJ1-1 | TRBD1 | . | TRBV19 | 16
TGTGCCAGCAGCTACCGAGGGGGAAACACCATATATTTT | CASSYRGGNTIYF | TRBJ1-3 | . | few | TRBV7-2 | 13
TGCGCCAGCAGCTTGGGGCCTAGCGGGGACTACAATGAGCAGTTCTTC | CASSLGPSGDYNEQFF | TRBJ2-1 | TRBD2 | . | TRBV5-1 | 16
TGTGCTAGCAGCTTAGCGAGCCGGGATCCCTCACCTTCACCCCTCCACTTT | CASSLASRDPSPSPLHF | TRBJ1-6 | . | . | TRBV7-7 | 17
TGTGCCAGCAGTTACTCGGGACAGCAAAATCAGCCCCAGCATTTT | CASSYSGQQNQPQHF | TRBJ1-5 | TRBD1 | few | TRBV6-6 | 15
TGTGCCAGCAGCGGACCTGGCGGACTAGCGGGGAACTCCTACAATGAGCAGTTCTTC | CASSGPGGLAGNSYNEQFF | TRBJ2-1 | TRBD2 | . | TRBV5-4 | 19
TGTGCTAGTGGTCTTGGTGACGGGACTCCTATGGGCTACACCTTC | CASGLGDGTPMGYTF | TRBJ1-2 | . | . | TRBV12-5 | 15
TGTGCCAGCAGCCTGGGAGGGGGGGAAGTTAACTATGGCTACACCTTC | CASSLGGGEVNYGYTF | TRBJ1-2 | . | . | TRBV5-6 | 16
TGTGCCAGCAGCCGGGGACAGGGTGAAAACATTCAGTACTTC | CASSRGQGENIQYF | TRBJ2-4 | TRBD1 | . | TRBV5-4 | 14
TGCGCCAGCAGCCAAGGCTTTGGGGCCAATGAGCAGTTCTTC | CASSQGFGANEQFF | TRBJ2-1 | . | . | TRBV4-3 | 14
TGTGCCAGCAGCTGGACTAGCGGGGCAGAAGAGACCCAGTACTTC | CASSWTSGAEETQYF | TRBJ2-5 | TRBD2 | . | TRBV11-2 | 15
TGTGCCAGCAGCGCGGGACTAGCGGGGGGGCCATCGTACAATGAGCAGTTCTTC | CASSAGLAGGPSYNEQFF | TRBJ2-1 | TRBD2 | few | TRBV9 | 18
TGCGCCAGCAGCTTGGAGCGGGCAGGTTCTAACTATGGCTACACCTTC | CASSLERAGSNYGYTF | TRBJ1-2 | . | few | TRBV5-1 | 16
TGTGCCAGCGCCCTACGAGAGGGATCCGGGGCCAACGTCCTGACTTTC | CASALREGSGANVLTF | TRBJ2-6 | . | . | TRBV6-6 | 16
TGCAGCGTTGAGGCTAGCGGGGGGGCTCCCGGGGAGCTGTTTTTT | CSVEASGGAPGELFF | TRBJ2-2 | TRBD2 | . | TRBV29-1 | 15
TGTGCCAGCAGCTTGGGGCCTAACACTGAAGCTTTCTTT | CASSLGPNTEAFF | TRBJ1-1 | . | . | TRBV11-3 | 13
TGTGCCAGCAGCCAAGGGACAGGGGGAGGAGGCTACACCTTC | CASSQGTGGGGYTF | TRBJ1-2 | TRBD1 | . | TRBV14 | 14
TGCGCCAGCAGTCAAATCGACAGGTCCTGGTCAATTAATGAAAAACTGTTTTTT | CASSQIDRSWSINEKLFF | TRBJ1-4 | . | . | TRBV23-1 | 18
TGTGCCAGCAGCGGCGACGGGACAGGGAGTGAAAAACTGTTTTTT | CASSGDGTGSEKLFF | TRBJ1-4 | TRBD1 | . | TRBV9 | 15
TGCGCCAGCAGCTTGGTCGCGGGGCCAACAGATACGCAGTATTTT | CASSLVAGPTDTQYF | TRBJ2-3 | . | . | TRBV5-1 | 15
TGTGCCAGCAGTTCGTCGACAGCTAGTTGGGCGGAGACCCAGTACTTC | CASSSSTASWAETQYF | TRBJ2-5 | . | once | TRBV28 | 16
TGTGCCAGCAGTTTGGGGCAGGTCAATCAGCCCCAGCATTTT | CASSLGQVNQPQHF | TRBJ1-5 | . | once | TRBV27 | 14
TGTGCCAGCAGCTCCGGGACTAGTTACGAGCAGTACTTC | CASSSGTSYEQYF | TRBJ2-7 | TRBD2 | few | TRBV25-1 | 13
TGTGCCAGTAGTATGCCTAGCGGGGCAGATACGCAGTATTTT | CASSMPSGADTQYF | TRBJ2-3 | TRBD2 | . | TRBV19 | 14
TGTGCCAGCGGAACCTGGGACTCGGGCCACACGCAGTATTTT | CASGTWDSGHTQYF | TRBJ2-3 | . | . | TRBV28 | 14
TGTGCCAGCAGGCCCGGACAGGGTGAAAAACTGTTTTTT | CASRPGQGEKLFF | TRBJ1-4 | TRBD1 | . | TRBV28 | 13
TGTGCCAGCAGCCCCCCCTGGGGGGGATACAATGAGCAGTTCTTC | CASSPPWGGYNEQFF | TRBJ2-1 | TRBD2 | . | TRBV5-5 | 15
TGTGCCAGCAGCTTATTCCCCACCGGGGAGCAGTACTTC | CASSLFPTGEQYF | TRBJ2-7 | . | . | TRBV7-3 | 13
TGTGCCAGCAGCCGTCGACAGGGAACTAATGAAAAACTGTTTTTT | CASSRRQGTNEKLFF | TRBJ1-4 | TRBD1 | once | TRBV7-6 | 15
TGTGCCAGCAGCGTAGGTGCAGCGAATACGGCAGATGAGCAGTTCTTC | CASSVGAANTADEQFF | TRBJ2-1 | . | . | TRBV9 | 16